This TCR beta chain was captured in a study of blood T cell repertoires in COVID-19. This clone was seen ten or more times. V lost 3 bases and J lost 1; bases outside the gene matches: 6. This CDR3 has 16 residues. Per germline, CDR1 LNHDA and CDR2 SQIVND (reference sequence). Per the study methods: Researchers report that nucleated cell counts were estimated from reference gene primer amplification. The protocol was immunoSEQ multiplex PCR, while the TCRdb copy is restricted to in-frame clones and leaves out a portion. V, J and clone size are those of that table, while D and trimming were read from the DNA. The sample consists of under 200,000 clones, 82% of them appearing once.

Material: PBMCs or T cells enriched from blood (not recorded which). The clonotype was recovered from an older woman with acute COVID-19. The V and J genes are TRBV19 and TRBJ1-5; 7 bases are shared with TRBD1. CDR3 DNA: TGTGCCAGTAGTATGCCGGGACAGCAAAGCAATCAGCCCCAGCATTTT. Protein product: CASSMPGQQSNQPQHF.